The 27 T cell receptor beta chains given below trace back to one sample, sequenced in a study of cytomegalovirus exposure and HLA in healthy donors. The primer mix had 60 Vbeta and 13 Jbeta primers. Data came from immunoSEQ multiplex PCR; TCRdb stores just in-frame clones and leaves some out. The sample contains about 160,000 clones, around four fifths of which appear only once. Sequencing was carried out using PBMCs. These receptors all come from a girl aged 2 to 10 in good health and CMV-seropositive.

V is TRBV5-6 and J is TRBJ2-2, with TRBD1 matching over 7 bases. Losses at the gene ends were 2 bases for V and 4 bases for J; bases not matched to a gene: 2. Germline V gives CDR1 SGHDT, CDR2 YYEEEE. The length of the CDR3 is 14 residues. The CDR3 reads CASSLQGSTGELFF. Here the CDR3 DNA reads TGTGCCAGCAGCTTACAGGGGAGCACCGGGGAGCTGTTTTTT.

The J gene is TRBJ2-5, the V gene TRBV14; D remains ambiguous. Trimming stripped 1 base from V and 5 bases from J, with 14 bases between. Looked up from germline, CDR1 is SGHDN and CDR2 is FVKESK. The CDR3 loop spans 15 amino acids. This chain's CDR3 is CASSQGATLWETQYF. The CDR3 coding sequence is TGTGCCAGCAGCCAAGGGGCCACGTTGTGGGAGACCCAGTACTTC.

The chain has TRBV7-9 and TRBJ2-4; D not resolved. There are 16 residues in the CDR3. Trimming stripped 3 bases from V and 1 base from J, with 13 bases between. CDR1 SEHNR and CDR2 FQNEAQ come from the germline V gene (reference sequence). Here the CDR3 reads CASSFHNLRAKNIQYF. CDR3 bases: TGTGCCAGCAGCTTCCACAATCTGCGGGCCAAAAACATTCAGTACTTC.

The CDR3 DNA is TGTGCCAGCGTCCTGCAGGGGAGGGGTATAAATGAGCAGTTCTTC. Its translation is CASVLQGRGINEQFF. The rearrangement joins TRBV21-1 to TRBJ2-1; TRBD2 is the table's D call, not checked against the DNA. TRBV21-1 is given as a pseudogene. CDR3 length: 15 amino acids.

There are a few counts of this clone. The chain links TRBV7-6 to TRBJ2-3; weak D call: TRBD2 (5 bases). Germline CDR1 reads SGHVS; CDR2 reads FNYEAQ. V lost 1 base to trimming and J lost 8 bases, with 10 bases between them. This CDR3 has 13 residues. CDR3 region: CASSLGGSGTQYF. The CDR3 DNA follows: TGTGCCAGCAGCTTAGGTGGGAGCGGTACGCAGTATTTT.

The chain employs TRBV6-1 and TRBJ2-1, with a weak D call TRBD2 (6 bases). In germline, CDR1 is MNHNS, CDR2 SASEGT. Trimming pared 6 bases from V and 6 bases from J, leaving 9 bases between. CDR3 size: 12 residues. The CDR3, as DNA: TGTGCCAGCAGGCAGGGAGGCAATGAGCAGTTCTTC. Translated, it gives CASRQGGNEQFF.

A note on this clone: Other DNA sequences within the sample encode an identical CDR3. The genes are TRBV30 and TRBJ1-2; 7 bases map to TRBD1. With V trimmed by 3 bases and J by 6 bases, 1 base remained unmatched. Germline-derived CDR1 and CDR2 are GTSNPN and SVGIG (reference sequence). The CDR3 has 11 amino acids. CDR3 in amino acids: CAWSRGDGYTF. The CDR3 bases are TGTGCCTGGAGCAGGGGGGATGGCTACACCTTC.

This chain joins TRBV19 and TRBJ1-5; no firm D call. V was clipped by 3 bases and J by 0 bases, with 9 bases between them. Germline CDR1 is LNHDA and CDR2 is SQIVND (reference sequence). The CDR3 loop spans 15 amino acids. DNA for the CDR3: TGTGCCAGTAGTATGCTGGTCTATAGCAATCAGCCCCAGCATTTT. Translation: CASSMLVYSNQPQHF.

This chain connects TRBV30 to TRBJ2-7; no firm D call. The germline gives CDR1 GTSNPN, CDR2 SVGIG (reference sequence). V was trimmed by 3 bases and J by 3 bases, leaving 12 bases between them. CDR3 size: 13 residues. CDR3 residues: CAWSRTEGYEQYF. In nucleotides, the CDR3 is TGTGCCTGGAGCAGAACAGAAGGCTACGAGCAGTACTTC.

The CDR3 protein is CASSIRSGRRTGELFF. CDR3 in DNA: TGTGCCAGTAGTATAAGGAGCGGGAGACGGACCGGGGAGCTGTTTTTT. This chain joins TRBV19 and TRBJ2-2; 8 bases line up with TRBD2. The CDR3 covers 16 residues. V dropped 2 bases and J dropped 5; count of bases not matched to a gene: 7. CDR1 and CDR2 from the germline V gene are LNHDA and SQIVND (reference sequence).

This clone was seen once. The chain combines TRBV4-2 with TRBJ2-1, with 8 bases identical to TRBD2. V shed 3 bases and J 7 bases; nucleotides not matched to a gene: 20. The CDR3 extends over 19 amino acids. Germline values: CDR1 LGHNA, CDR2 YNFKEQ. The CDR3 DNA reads TGTGCCAGCAGCCATCCTACTCGGGGGGGCGAGACGATCTCTAATGAGCAGTTCTTC. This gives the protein CASSHPTRGGETISNEQFF.

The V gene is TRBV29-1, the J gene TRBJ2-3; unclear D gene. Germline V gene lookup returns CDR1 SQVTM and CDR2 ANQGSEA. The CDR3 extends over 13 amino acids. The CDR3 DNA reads TGCAGGCTCGTGGCATACACATCAGATACGCAGTATTTT. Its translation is CRLVAYTSDTQYF.

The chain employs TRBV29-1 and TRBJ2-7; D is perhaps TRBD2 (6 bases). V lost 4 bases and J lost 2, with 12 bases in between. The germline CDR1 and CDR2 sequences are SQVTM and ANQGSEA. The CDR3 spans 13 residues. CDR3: CSVATGAPYEQYF. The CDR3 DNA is TGCAGCGTTGCGACGGGAGCTCCCTACGAGCAGTACTTC.

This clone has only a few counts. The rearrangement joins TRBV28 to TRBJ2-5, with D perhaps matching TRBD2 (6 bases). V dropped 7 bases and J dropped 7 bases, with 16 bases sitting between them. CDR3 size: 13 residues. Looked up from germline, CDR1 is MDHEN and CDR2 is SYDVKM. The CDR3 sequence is CASTGGAWGTQYF. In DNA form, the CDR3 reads TGTGCCAGCACCGGGGGAGCATGGGGGACCCAGTACTTC.

The CDR3: CASKGGEGTEAFF. DNA for the CDR3: TGTGCCAGCAAAGGGGGAGAGGGCACTGAAGCTTTCTTT. The gene calls are TRBV28 and TRBJ1-1; tentatively, D is TRBD1 (6 bases). The CDR3 spans 13 residues. Germline V lookup: CDR1 MDHEN, CDR2 SYDVKM. Trimming removed 7 bases at V and 4 bases at J, with 13 bases between.

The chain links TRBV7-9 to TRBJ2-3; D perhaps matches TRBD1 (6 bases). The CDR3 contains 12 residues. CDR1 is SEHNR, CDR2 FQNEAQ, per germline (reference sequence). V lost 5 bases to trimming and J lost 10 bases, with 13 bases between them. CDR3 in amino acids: CASSQTGNSQYF. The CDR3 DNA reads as TGTGCCAGCAGCCAAACAGGGAACTCGCAGTATTTT.

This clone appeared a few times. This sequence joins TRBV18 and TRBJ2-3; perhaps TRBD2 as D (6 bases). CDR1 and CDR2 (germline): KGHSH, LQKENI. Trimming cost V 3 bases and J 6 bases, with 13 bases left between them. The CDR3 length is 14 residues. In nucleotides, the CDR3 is TGTGCCAGCTCACCCCTGGGGGGTTGGGATACGCAGTATTTT. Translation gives CASSPLGGWDTQYF.

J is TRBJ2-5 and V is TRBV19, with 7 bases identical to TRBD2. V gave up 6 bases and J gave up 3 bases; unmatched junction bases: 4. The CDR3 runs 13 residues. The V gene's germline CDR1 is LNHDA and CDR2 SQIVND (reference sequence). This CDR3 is CASSLRGEETQYF. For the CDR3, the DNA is TGTGCCAGTAGCCTACGGGGGGAAGAGACCCAGTACTTC. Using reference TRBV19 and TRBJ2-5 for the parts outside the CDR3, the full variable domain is DGGITQSPKYLFRKEGQNVTLSCEQNLNHDAMYWYRQDPGQGLRLIYYSQIVNDFQKGDIAEGYSVSREKKESFPLTVTSAQKNPTAFYLCASSLRGEETQYFGPGTRLLVL.

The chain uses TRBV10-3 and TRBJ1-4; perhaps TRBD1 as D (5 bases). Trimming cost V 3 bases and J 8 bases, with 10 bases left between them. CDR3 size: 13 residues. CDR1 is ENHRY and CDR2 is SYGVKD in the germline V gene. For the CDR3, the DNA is TGTGCCATCAGTGATGGGGGGGAGGAAAAACTGTTTTTT. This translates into CAISDGGEEKLFF.

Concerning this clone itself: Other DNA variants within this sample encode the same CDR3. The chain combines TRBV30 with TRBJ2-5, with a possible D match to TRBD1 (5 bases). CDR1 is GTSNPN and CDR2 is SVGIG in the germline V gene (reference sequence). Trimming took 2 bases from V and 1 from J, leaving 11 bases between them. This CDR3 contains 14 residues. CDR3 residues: CAWSQGRGQETQYF. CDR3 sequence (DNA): TGTGCCTGGAGTCAGGGTAGGGGCCAAGAGACCCAGTACTTC.

CDR3 amino acids: CASRPTGNTGELFF. The CDR3 DNA follows: TGTGCCAGCAGACCTACAGGGAACACCGGGGAGCTGTTTTTT. This chain joins TRBV6-5 and TRBJ2-2; D might be TRBD1 (5 bases). Trimming shortened V by 6 bases and J by 1 base, and 9 bases separated the two germline ends. There are 14 residues in the CDR3. Germline V gene data show CDR1 as MNHEY and CDR2 as SVGAGI.

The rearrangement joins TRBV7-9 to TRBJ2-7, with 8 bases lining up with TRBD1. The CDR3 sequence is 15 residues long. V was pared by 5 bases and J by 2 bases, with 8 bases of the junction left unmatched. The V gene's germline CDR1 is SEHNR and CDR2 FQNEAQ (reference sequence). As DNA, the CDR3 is TGTGCCAGCAGCCCGTGGACAGGGCTCCCCTACGAGCAGTACTTC. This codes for CASSPWTGLPYEQYF.

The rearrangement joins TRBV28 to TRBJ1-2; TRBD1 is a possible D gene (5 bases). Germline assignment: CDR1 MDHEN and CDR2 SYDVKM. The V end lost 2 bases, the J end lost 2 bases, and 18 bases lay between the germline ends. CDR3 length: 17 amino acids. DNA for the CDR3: TGTGCCAGCAGTTTAAAAGGGCAGCCAAGGGGAAACTATGGCTACACCTTC. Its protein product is CASSLKGQPRGNYGYTF.

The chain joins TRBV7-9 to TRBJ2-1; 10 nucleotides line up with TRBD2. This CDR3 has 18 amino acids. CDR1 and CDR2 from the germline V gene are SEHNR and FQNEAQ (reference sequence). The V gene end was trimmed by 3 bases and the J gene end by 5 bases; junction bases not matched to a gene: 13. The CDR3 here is CASSFLAGAFFRDNEQFF. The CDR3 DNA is TGTGCCAGCAGCTTTCTAGCGGGAGCTTTTTTTAGGGACAATGAGCAGTTCTTC.

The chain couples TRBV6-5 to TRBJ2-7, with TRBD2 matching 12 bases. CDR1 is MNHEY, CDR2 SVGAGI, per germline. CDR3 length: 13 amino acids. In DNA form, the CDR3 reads TGTGCAGACCGGACTAGCGGGAAGTACGAGCAGTACTTC. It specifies CADRTSGKYEQYF.

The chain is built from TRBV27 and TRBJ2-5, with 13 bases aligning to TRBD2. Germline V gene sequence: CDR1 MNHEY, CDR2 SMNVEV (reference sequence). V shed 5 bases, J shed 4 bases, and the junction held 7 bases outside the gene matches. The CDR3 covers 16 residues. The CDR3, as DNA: TGTGCCAGCAGTGCGTTACTAGCGGGAGGGGGAGAGACCCAGTACTTC. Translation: CASSALLAGGGETQYF.

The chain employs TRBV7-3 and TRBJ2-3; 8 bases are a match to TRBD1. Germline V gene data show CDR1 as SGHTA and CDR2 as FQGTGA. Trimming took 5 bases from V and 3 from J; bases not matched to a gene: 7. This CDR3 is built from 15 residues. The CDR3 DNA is TGTGCCAGCAGCCAACAGGGGGAATATACAGATACGCAGTATTTT. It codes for CASSQQGEYTDTQYF.